The next 30 T cell receptor beta chains were all read from a single sample in a study of Ad26.COV2.S vaccination and SARS-CoV-2 variants. Treatment: over 15 received Ad26.COV2.S at low or high dose, single or two shots; 5 received placebo; per-sample allocation not given. Following the first vaccine or placebo injection, samples were taken on day 63. Sequenced by immunoSEQ multiplex PCR; TCRdb stores in-frame clones only, minus some. The sample contains about 330,000 clones, roughly 90% of which appear only once. The sequenced sample was peripheral blood, obtained in a trial of Ad26.COV2.S vaccine versus placebo. These TCRs come from a person aged 18 to 65 who received the Ad26.COV2.S COVID-19 vaccine or a placebo.

The V and J genes are TRBV7-9 and TRBJ1-3, with D unclear. The CDR3 runs 15 residues. CDR1 and CDR2 from the germline V gene are SEHNR and FQNEAQ (reference sequence). V was trimmed by 2 bases and J by 0 bases, leaving 8 bases between them. The CDR3 protein is CASSLSVSSGNTIYF. CDR3 coding DNA: TGTGCCAGCAGCTTAAGTGTGAGCTCTGGAAACACCATATATTTT.

The chain couples TRBV27 to TRBJ2-6; D gene unclear. Germline assignment: CDR1 MNHEY and CDR2 SMNVEV (reference sequence). CDR3 length equals 15 residues. V lost 5 bases to trimming and J lost 2 bases, with 10 bases between them. The CDR3 reads CASSPTPTGANVLTF. DNA for the CDR3: TGTGCCAGCAGTCCGACCCCAACTGGGGCCAACGTCCTGACTTTC.

The chain is built from TRBV11-2 and TRBJ1-1; D unresolved. V lost 5 bases, J lost 6 bases, and 16 bases lay in between. CDR1 and CDR2 (germline): SGHAT, FQNNGV. The length of the CDR3 is 14 residues. The CDR3 bases are TGTGCCAGCAGCCGCGGATTCAGCAACGCTGAAGCTTTCTTT. It specifies CASSRGFSNAEAFF.

The V gene is TRBV12-3 or TRBV12-4, the J gene TRBJ2-4, with a tentative D call TRBD2 (5 bases). Trimming left V 6 bases short and J 9 bases short, with 9 bases between. This CDR3 has 11 residues. As DNA, the CDR3 is TGTGCCAGCAGGCGTGAGGGCATTCAGTACTTC. This encodes CASRREGIQYF.

This chain joins TRBV11-3 and TRBJ2-2, with TRBD1 as a possible D gene (6 bases). The V gene's germline CDR1 is SGHNT and CDR2 YENEEA. This CDR3 comprises 15 residues. V lost 5 bases, J lost 7 bases, and 17 bases lay in between. The CDR3 nucleotides are TGTGCCAGCAGCCCTACAGGGACCAGGGGCGGGGAGCTGTTTTTT. Protein product: CASSPTGTRGGELFF. Full variable domain (rest looked up from reference TRBV11-3 and TRBJ2-2): EAGVVQSPRYKIIEKKQPVAFWCNPISGHNTLYWYLQNLGQGPELLIRYENEEAVDDSQLPKDRFSAERLKGVDSTLKIQPAELGDSAVYLCASSPTGTRGGELFFGEGSRLTVL.

The CDR3 sequence: CASSRSREGDTIYF. The CDR3 DNA sequence: TGTGCCAGCAGCCGGTCTCGAGAGGGGGACACCATATATTTT. V gene TRBV11-3 combines with J gene TRBJ1-3; TRBD1 is a possible D gene (6 bases). Trimming took 5 bases from V and 8 from J, leaving 16 bases between them. Germline CDR1 is SGHNT and CDR2 is YENEEA. The CDR3 totals 14 residues. The variable domain in full, with the rest retrieved from reference TRBV11-3 and TRBJ1-3, is EAGVVQSPRYKIIEKKQPVAFWCNPISGHNTLYWYLQNLGQGPELLIRYENEEAVDDSQLPKDRFSAERLKGVDSTLKIQPAELGDSAVYLCASSRSREGDTIYFGEGSWLTVV.

This clone came up many times. The chain employs TRBV9 and TRBJ1-1; tentatively, D is TRBD1 (6 bases). CDR1 and CDR2 (germline): SGDLS, YYNGEE. V lost 0 bases to trimming and J lost 4 bases, with 13 bases between them. This CDR3 is 15 amino acids long. The CDR3 region is CASSVEFGTTTEAFF. The CDR3 DNA sequence: TGTGCCAGCAGCGTAGAGTTCGGGACAACCACTGAAGCTTTCTTT.

V usage is TRBV29-1 and J usage is TRBJ1-1; weak D call: TRBD1 (5 bases). The germline V gene has CDR1 SQVTM and CDR2 ANQGSEA. V lost 3 bases, J lost 0 bases, and 8 bases lay in between. CDR3 length: 13 amino acids. This CDR3 reads CSVEEGMNTEAFF. For the CDR3, the DNA is TGCAGCGTTGAGGAGGGGATGAACACTGAAGCTTTCTTT.

The chain links TRBV18 to TRBJ1-1; D unclear. With 4 bases removed from V and 3 bases from J, the gap between germline ends came to 12 bases. CDR3 size: 14 residues. CDR1 is KGHSH and CDR2 is LQKENI in the germline V gene. In nucleotides, the CDR3 is TGTGCCAGCTCACTACGCAAGGGCGACACTGAAGCTTTCTTT. Its translation is CASSLRKGDTEAFF.

The chain has TRBV4-1 and TRBJ1-1; TRBD1 agrees at 7 bases. V trimming: 2 bases; J trimming: 2 bases; junction bases outside the gene matches: 11. The CDR3 length is 17 residues. Germline V gene lookup returns CDR1 MGHRA and CDR2 YSYEKL. CDR3 loop: CASSQPAFTGANTEAFF. The DNA of the CDR3 is TGCGCCAGCAGCCAACCTGCATTCACAGGGGCCAACACTGAAGCTTTCTTT.

The chain couples TRBV7-2 to TRBJ1-5; no reliable D call. V was cut by 3 bases and J by 2 bases, with 11 bases left in between. The length of the CDR3 is 15 residues. Germline V gene sequence: CDR1 SGHTA, CDR2 FQGNSA. The CDR3 is CASSFTGIGNQPQHF. CDR3 bases: TGTGCCAGCAGCTTTACGGGAATCGGCAATCAGCCCCAGCATTTT.

V is TRBV27 and J is TRBJ2-7, with D perhaps matching TRBD1 (6 bases). This CDR3 is built from 14 residues. Germline V CDR1 and CDR2: MNHEY, SMNVEV (reference sequence). Between the trimmed V and J ends, which lost 3 bases and 1 base, there was a span of 10 bases. This CDR3 reads CASSFGGRSYEQYF. In nucleotides, the CDR3 is TGTGCCAGCAGTTTTGGGGGCAGGTCCTACGAGCAGTACTTC.

This chain connects TRBV6-4 to TRBJ2-1, with a possible D match to TRBD2 (5 bases). CDR1 MRHNA and CDR2 SNTAGT come from the germline V gene. The CDR3 totals 15 residues. Trimming removed 0 bases from V and 1 base from J, with 7 bases in between. The CDR3 DNA follows: TGTGCCAGCAGTGACTCGAGGGCGTCCTACAATGAGCAGTTCTTC. Its protein is CASSDSRASYNEQFF.

There are a few counts of this clone. J is TRBJ1-5 and V is TRBV30, with D possibly TRBD1 on 6 matching bases. The ends were cut back, 2 bases at V and 3 bases at J, with 8 bases in the middle. This CDR3 is built from 13 residues. Per germline, CDR1 GTSNPN and CDR2 SVGIG (reference sequence). The CDR3: CAWSTGPNQPQHF. The CDR3 DNA follows: TGTGCCTGGAGTACAGGGCCCAATCAGCCCCAGCATTTT.

This rearrangement joins TRBV9 to TRBJ1-1, with 10 nucleotides matching TRBD1. This CDR3 has 15 amino acids. V was clipped by 3 bases and J by 5 bases; unmatched bases: 7. Germline CDR1 SGDLS, CDR2 YYNGEE. CDR3 bases: TGTGCCAGCAGCGCCGGGACAGGGGCGAGGACTGAAGCTTTCTTT. It is translated as CASSAGTGARTEAFF.

This chain joins TRBV20-1 and TRBJ1-1; D is uncertain. This CDR3 contains 12 residues. Germline CDR1 reads DFQATT; CDR2 reads SNEGSKA (reference sequence). V dropped 3 bases and J dropped 6 bases, with 11 bases sitting between them. CDR3 sequence (DNA): TGCAGTGCTAGTAACAGTCGCCCTGAAGCTTTCTTT. Translating gives CSASNSRPEAFF.

The rearrangement links TRBV7-8 to TRBJ1-1; D is uncertain. The CDR3 loop spans 16 amino acids. Trimming left V 3 bases short and J 0 bases short, with 14 bases between. Germline V gene lookup returns CDR1 SGHVS and CDR2 FQNEAQ. CDR3 region: CASSLSNRPLNTEAFF. The CDR3 nucleotides read TGTGCCAGCAGCTTGTCGAACAGACCTCTGAACACTGAAGCTTTCTTT.

This chain connects TRBV11-3 to TRBJ2-2; maybe TRBD2 (6 bases). V lost 3 bases, J lost 4 bases, and 12 bases lay in between. This CDR3 is 15 amino acids long. CDR1 and CDR2 (germline): SGHNT, YENEEA. Here the CDR3 DNA reads TGTGCCAGCAGCTTCGGGGGATTCTCCACCGGGGAGCTGTTTTTT. Its translation is CASSFGGFSTGELFF.

V is TRBV30 and J is TRBJ2-3; no clear D. Germline CDR1 and CDR2: GTSNPN and SVGIG (reference sequence). V gave up 5 bases and J gave up 2 bases, with 8 bases separating them. This CDR3 contains 12 residues. CDR3 amino acids: CAWDGDTDTQYF. The CDR3 DNA reads TGTGCCTGGGATGGGGACACAGATACGCAGTATTTT.

This chain connects TRBV7-6 to TRBJ2-1; 10 bases are a match to TRBD1. V lost 3 bases, J lost 2 bases, and 4 bases stayed unmatched. Germline V gene lookup returns CDR1 SGHVS and CDR2 FNYEAQ. CDR3 length: 16 residues. The CDR3 loop is CASSLEGTGAYNEQFF. The DNA of the CDR3 is TGTGCCAGCAGCTTGGAAGGGACAGGGGCCTACAATGAGCAGTTCTTC.

V and J are TRBV6-5 and TRBJ1-2; D may be TRBD1 (6 bases). Trimming cost V 4 bases and J 3 bases, with 18 bases left between them. The CDR3 covers 16 residues. Germline CDR1 MNHEY, CDR2 SVGAGI. Here the CDR3 DNA reads TGTGCCAGCAGTTCTGGGACACCCCAGCAGCACTATGGCTACACCTTC. This codes for CASSSGTPQQHYGYTF.

This clone was observed a single time. The chain joins TRBV6-5 to TRBJ2-3, with 8 bases that match TRBD2. The CDR3 sequence is 16 residues long. The ends lost 0 bases at V and 2 bases at J; junction bases unmatched: 4. CDR1 MNHEY and CDR2 SVGAGI come from the germline V gene. The CDR3: CASSYSLAGLTDTQYF. Here the CDR3 DNA reads TGTGCCAGCAGTTACTCGCTAGCGGGTCTCACAGATACGCAGTATTTT.

The gene calls are TRBV19 and TRBJ2-7, with D unresolved. The CDR3 extends over 14 amino acids. In germline, CDR1 is LNHDA, CDR2 SQIVND (reference sequence). V lost 2 bases, J lost 1 base, and 9 bases lay in between. Here the CDR3 reads CASSILHGSYEQYV. The CDR3 nucleotides are TGTGCCAGTAGTATACTACACGGATCCTACGAGCAGTACGTC.

The chain has TRBV2 and TRBJ2-2; 8 positions match TRBD1. The CDR3 length is 14 residues. Germline V CDR1 and CDR2: SNHLY, FYNNEI. V shed 7 bases, J shed 4 bases, and the junction held 5 bases outside the gene matches. The CDR3 protein is CASTPRGPTGELFF. The CDR3 nucleotides read TGTGCCAGCACCCCCAGGGGGCCCACCGGGGAGCTGTTTTTT.

The gene calls are TRBV7-2 and TRBJ1-1; 8 nucleotides agree with TRBD1. Trimming removed 5 bases from V and 4 bases from J; junction bases left unmatched: 12. The CDR3 runs to 16 residues. CDR1 is SGHTA and CDR2 is FQGNSA in the germline V gene. The CDR3 is CASSRRAGGGGTEAFF. The CDR3 nucleotides read TGTGCCAGCAGCCGCCGAGCAGGGGGCGGTGGCACTGAAGCTTTCTTT. Using reference TRBV7-2 and TRBJ1-1 for the parts outside the CDR3, the full variable domain is GAGVSQSPSNKVTEKGKDVELRCDPISGHTALYWYRQSLGQGLEFLIYFQGNSAPDKSGLPSDRFSAERTGGSVSTLTIQRTQQEDSAVYLCASSRRAGGGGTEAFFGQGTRLTVV.

The rearrangement joins TRBV19 to TRBJ2-1; 12 bases match TRBD2. The CDR3 is 19 amino acids. Per germline, CDR1 LNHDA and CDR2 SQIVND (reference sequence). Trimming cost V 4 bases and J 2 bases; bases outside gene matches: 12. The CDR3 reads CASSTGNGLAGFPYNEQFF. The CDR3 nucleotides read TGTGCCAGTAGTACCGGTAACGGACTAGCGGGGTTTCCCTACAATGAGCAGTTCTTC.

The V gene is TRBV29-1, the J gene TRBJ1-1; D might be TRBD1 (6 bases). Trimming took 7 bases from V and 5 from J, leaving 14 bases between them. This CDR3 is built from 12 residues. Germline CDR1 and CDR2: SQVTM and ANQGSEA. For the CDR3, the DNA is TGCAGCGAACAGGGTCCGGGTACTGAAGCTTTCTTT. Translation: CSEQGPGTEAFF.

The chain employs TRBV21-1 and TRBJ1-2. TRBV21-1 is classified as a pseudogene. The CDR3 has 15 residues. The CDR3 region is CASSKDGREDYGYTF. The CDR3 nucleotides read TGTGCCAGCAGCAAAGACGGCAGGGAGGACTATGGCTACACCTTC.

The chain employs TRBV4-3 and TRBJ1-5; no reliable D call. V lost 2 bases and J 0 bases, leaving 8 bases between the germline ends. The germline gives CDR1 LGHNA, CDR2 YSLEER. The CDR3 sequence is 15 residues long. CDR3 loop: CASSQNAYSNQPQHF. In nucleotides, the CDR3 is TGCGCCAGCAGCCAAAACGCCTATAGCAATCAGCCCCAGCATTTT.

The CDR3 DNA follows: TGTGCCAGCAGCTTAGGCATCCGGGAGACCCAGTACTTC. It is translated as CASSLGIRETQYF. This chain connects TRBV7-2 to TRBJ2-5, with no clear D. The germline gives CDR1 SGHTA, CDR2 FQGNSA. Trimming removed 1 base at V and 5 bases at J, with 8 bases between. The CDR3 runs to 13 residues.